The sequence of this T cell receptor beta chain was determined in a study of shared clonotypes between healthy human individuals (TCRdb year 2020). Background on the whole study: The cohort comprised a couple of women and a few men aged 18 to 49 years. For each donor, CD4 naive and CD4 memory were each run on three plates, CD8 naive on two plates, and CD8 memory on one plate. To estimate repertoire size and how much clonotype sharing occurs between individuals, the study deeply sequenced the blood TCR repertoires of roughly 5 healthy adults. To increase sequencing depth and limit assay-specific biases, different laboratories used diverse techniques to prepare libraries and sequence TCR repertoires. Each donor's leukapheresis produced roughly between roughly 0.9 and 8.9 billion PBMCs. The investigation overall reported the following: Pairwise subsampling led to the expectation that sequencing depth would affect the degree of clonotype sharing among donors. The genetic and exposure-history diversity represented was limited by the small number of donors. When four donors were compared, the shared fraction of clonotypes was about 5% for naive CD4, approximately 3.3% for naive CD8, 2% to 2.5% for memory CD4, and around 0.4% for memory CD8. Naive subsets generally had larger estimated clonotype richness than memory subsets. Incomplete sequencing was indicated by rarefaction of sorted-subset datasets, despite the large sequencing depth. Compared with non-shared clonotypes, the clonotypes found in all four sorted-subset donors had higher generation probabilities. Sampling was limited to blood, and TCR repertoires in tissue likely differ from TCR repertoires in blood.

For CDR1 and CDR2, the germline V gene lists MDHEN and SYDVKM. Inclusive of the bounding cysteine and phenylalanine, the CDR3 is 13 residues long. The CDR3 DNA has 39 bases and is translated from base 1. Compared with germline, V lacks 4 bases and J lacks 8 bases; bases without a gene match: 7. Healthy HIV-negative adults with no recently reported acute infections or vaccinations were included as donors. All donors were Caucasian adults living in Nashville, Tennessee, USA. CD4+ T cells were enriched by magnetic negative selection; naive cells were then positively selected on CD45RA, and the negative fraction formed the memory subset. Blood was obtained by leukapheresis, after which PBMCs were separated by Ficoll-Histopaque density gradient centrifugation and cryopreserved in liquid nitrogen vapor phase. Analytical flow cytometry was used to check the purity and quantity of every magnetically sorted T cell population. Genomic DNA was isolated from every sorted fraction and measured by UV absorbance on a Nanodrop 2000c.

Using the deep immunoSEQ assay, TCR CDR3 regions were amplified from genomic DNA by multiplex PCR. Extracted genomic DNA from each cell subset was distributed evenly across all wells of several immunoSEQ 96-well plates, and each plate was treated as a replicate. For sorted subsets, roughly 200 ng of genomic DNA, equivalent to some 30,000 T cell genomes, went into each replicate PCR. Purified libraries were quantified with a Qubit 3.0 fluorometer, sized on a Bioanalyzer 2100, and re-quantified with the KAPA Library Quantification kit. Each immunoSEQ 96-well plate was sequenced on its own single-read 150-cycle Illumina NextSeq 550 flow cell. Per the source publication's procedure: Because the immunoSEQ output held only junctional sequences and lacked quality scores, the filtering could not match the filtering applied to full-length reads. Sequences were annotated with PyIR, a Python wrapper for IgBLAST v1.9, and V/J genes and CDR3 were assigned using IMGT germline references. Reads with weak V/J assignments (E-value above 1e-6), missing CDR3, stop codons, out-of-frame junctions, or ambiguous translated residues were removed. V3J clonotypes were defined as sequences sharing the same inferred V gene, J gene, and CDR3 amino acid sequence. The percentage overlap between two repertoires was calculated by dividing the number of shared unique clonotypes by the size of the smaller repertoire. RTK rarefaction, the Chao1 estimator, and Recon v2.1 estimates of unobserved clonotypes were used to assess repertoire richness. Generation probabilities for all TCRbeta clonotypes obtained by the gDNA method from four donors were computed using OLGA. TCRdb re-hosts the immuneACCESS table, in-frame sequences only. Its copies lack some clones; in the studies checked, an unresolved V gene accounts for under half of them, and the cause for the rest is not known. That table supplies the V and J calls and clone size; D and trimming were determined from the DNA. A total of hundreds of thousands of clones appear in this sample, about two thirds of them only once. 1.8% of the sample is held by the ten biggest clonotypes.

Points on this clone: This receptor's antigen is unknown. There are no base qualities to consult, and no much larger clone falls within one base.

The clonotype comes from a woman in her thirties in good health. Sequencing was performed on memory CD4+ T cells sorted from blood. This specimen's cell subset or site label, interpreted: CD45RA-negative fraction. The rearranged segments are TRBV28 and TRBJ1-1; TRBD1 lines up with 7 middle nucleotides. Here is the DNA: TGTGCCAGCAGTTCCCAGCCGACAGGGGAAGCTTTCTTT. It specifies CASSSQPTGEAFF.